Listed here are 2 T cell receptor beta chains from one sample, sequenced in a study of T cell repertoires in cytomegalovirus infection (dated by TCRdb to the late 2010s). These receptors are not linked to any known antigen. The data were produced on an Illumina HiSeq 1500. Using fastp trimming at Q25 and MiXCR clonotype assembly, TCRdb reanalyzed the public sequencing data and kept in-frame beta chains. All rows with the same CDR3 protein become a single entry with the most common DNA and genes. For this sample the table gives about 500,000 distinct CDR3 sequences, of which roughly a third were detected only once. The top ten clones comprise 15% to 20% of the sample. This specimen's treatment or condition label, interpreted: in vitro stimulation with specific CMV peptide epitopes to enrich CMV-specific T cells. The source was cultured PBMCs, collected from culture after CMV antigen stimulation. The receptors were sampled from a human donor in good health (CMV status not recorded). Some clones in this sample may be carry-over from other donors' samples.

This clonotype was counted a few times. The CDR3 coding sequence is TGTGCCAGTACCTTGGGGCAGCCAGCCAACACTGAAGCTTTCTTT. Protein: CASTLGQPANTEAFF. This rearrangement joins TRBV19 to TRBJ1-1, with a tentative D call TRBD1 (5 bases). The CDR3 has 15 amino acids. Germline CDR1 is LNHDA and CDR2 is SQIVND (reference sequence). V lost 7 bases to trimming and J lost 2 bases, with 17 bases between them.

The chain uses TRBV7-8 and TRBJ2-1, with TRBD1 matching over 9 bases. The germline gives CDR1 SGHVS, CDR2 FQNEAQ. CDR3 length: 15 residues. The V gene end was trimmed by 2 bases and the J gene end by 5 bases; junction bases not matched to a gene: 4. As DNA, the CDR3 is TGTGCCAGCAGCTTACCGGGACAGGGAAACAATGAGCAGTTCTTC. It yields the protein CASSLPGQGNNEQFF.